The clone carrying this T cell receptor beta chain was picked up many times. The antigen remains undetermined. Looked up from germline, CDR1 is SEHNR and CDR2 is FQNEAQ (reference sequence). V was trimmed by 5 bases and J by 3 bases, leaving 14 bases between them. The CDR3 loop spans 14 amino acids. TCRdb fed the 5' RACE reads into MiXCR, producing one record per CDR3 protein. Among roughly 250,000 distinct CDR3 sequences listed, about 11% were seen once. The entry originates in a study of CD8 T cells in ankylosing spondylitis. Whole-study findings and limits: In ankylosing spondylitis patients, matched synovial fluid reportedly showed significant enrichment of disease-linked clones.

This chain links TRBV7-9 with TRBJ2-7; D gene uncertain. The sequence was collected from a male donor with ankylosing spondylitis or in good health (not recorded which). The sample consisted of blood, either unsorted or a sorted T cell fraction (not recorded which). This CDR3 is CASSPQAGLYEQYF. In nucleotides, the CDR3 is TGTGCCAGCAGCCCCCAGGCAGGCCTCTACGAGCAGTACTTC. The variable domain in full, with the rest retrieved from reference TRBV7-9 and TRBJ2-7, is DTGVSQNPRHKITKRGQNVTFRCDPISEHNRLYWYRQTLGQGPEFLTYFQNEAQLEKSRLLSDRFSAERPKGSFSTLEIQRTEQGDSAMYLCASSPQAGLYEQYFGPGTRLTVT.